The present TCR beta chain was sequenced within a study of blood T cell repertoires in COVID-19. Germline loops: CDR1 MRHNA, CDR2 SNTAGT. CDR3 length: 14 amino acids. Trimming took 6 bases from V and 2 from J; bases not matched to a gene: 6. This clone was picked up a small number of times. Methods used by the authors: Estimation of nucleated cell counts relied on the amplification of reference gene primers. Sequencing was performed with immunoSEQ multiplex PCR; in TCRdb, only in-frame clones are kept and a portion is missing. Clone size and the V and J calls come from that table; the DNA yielded D and trimming. The sample shows 400,000 to 500,000 clones, 86% of them seen only once.

The chain recombines TRBV6-4 with TRBJ1-1; 7 nucleotides align to TRBD1. The clonotype originates from a woman aged 25 to 39 with active or convalescent COVID-19. Sequenced material: peripheral blood. The CDR3 loop reads CASSKGAGNTEAFF. In DNA form, the CDR3 reads TGTGCCAGCAGCAAGGGGGCCGGTAACACTGAAGCTTTCTTT.